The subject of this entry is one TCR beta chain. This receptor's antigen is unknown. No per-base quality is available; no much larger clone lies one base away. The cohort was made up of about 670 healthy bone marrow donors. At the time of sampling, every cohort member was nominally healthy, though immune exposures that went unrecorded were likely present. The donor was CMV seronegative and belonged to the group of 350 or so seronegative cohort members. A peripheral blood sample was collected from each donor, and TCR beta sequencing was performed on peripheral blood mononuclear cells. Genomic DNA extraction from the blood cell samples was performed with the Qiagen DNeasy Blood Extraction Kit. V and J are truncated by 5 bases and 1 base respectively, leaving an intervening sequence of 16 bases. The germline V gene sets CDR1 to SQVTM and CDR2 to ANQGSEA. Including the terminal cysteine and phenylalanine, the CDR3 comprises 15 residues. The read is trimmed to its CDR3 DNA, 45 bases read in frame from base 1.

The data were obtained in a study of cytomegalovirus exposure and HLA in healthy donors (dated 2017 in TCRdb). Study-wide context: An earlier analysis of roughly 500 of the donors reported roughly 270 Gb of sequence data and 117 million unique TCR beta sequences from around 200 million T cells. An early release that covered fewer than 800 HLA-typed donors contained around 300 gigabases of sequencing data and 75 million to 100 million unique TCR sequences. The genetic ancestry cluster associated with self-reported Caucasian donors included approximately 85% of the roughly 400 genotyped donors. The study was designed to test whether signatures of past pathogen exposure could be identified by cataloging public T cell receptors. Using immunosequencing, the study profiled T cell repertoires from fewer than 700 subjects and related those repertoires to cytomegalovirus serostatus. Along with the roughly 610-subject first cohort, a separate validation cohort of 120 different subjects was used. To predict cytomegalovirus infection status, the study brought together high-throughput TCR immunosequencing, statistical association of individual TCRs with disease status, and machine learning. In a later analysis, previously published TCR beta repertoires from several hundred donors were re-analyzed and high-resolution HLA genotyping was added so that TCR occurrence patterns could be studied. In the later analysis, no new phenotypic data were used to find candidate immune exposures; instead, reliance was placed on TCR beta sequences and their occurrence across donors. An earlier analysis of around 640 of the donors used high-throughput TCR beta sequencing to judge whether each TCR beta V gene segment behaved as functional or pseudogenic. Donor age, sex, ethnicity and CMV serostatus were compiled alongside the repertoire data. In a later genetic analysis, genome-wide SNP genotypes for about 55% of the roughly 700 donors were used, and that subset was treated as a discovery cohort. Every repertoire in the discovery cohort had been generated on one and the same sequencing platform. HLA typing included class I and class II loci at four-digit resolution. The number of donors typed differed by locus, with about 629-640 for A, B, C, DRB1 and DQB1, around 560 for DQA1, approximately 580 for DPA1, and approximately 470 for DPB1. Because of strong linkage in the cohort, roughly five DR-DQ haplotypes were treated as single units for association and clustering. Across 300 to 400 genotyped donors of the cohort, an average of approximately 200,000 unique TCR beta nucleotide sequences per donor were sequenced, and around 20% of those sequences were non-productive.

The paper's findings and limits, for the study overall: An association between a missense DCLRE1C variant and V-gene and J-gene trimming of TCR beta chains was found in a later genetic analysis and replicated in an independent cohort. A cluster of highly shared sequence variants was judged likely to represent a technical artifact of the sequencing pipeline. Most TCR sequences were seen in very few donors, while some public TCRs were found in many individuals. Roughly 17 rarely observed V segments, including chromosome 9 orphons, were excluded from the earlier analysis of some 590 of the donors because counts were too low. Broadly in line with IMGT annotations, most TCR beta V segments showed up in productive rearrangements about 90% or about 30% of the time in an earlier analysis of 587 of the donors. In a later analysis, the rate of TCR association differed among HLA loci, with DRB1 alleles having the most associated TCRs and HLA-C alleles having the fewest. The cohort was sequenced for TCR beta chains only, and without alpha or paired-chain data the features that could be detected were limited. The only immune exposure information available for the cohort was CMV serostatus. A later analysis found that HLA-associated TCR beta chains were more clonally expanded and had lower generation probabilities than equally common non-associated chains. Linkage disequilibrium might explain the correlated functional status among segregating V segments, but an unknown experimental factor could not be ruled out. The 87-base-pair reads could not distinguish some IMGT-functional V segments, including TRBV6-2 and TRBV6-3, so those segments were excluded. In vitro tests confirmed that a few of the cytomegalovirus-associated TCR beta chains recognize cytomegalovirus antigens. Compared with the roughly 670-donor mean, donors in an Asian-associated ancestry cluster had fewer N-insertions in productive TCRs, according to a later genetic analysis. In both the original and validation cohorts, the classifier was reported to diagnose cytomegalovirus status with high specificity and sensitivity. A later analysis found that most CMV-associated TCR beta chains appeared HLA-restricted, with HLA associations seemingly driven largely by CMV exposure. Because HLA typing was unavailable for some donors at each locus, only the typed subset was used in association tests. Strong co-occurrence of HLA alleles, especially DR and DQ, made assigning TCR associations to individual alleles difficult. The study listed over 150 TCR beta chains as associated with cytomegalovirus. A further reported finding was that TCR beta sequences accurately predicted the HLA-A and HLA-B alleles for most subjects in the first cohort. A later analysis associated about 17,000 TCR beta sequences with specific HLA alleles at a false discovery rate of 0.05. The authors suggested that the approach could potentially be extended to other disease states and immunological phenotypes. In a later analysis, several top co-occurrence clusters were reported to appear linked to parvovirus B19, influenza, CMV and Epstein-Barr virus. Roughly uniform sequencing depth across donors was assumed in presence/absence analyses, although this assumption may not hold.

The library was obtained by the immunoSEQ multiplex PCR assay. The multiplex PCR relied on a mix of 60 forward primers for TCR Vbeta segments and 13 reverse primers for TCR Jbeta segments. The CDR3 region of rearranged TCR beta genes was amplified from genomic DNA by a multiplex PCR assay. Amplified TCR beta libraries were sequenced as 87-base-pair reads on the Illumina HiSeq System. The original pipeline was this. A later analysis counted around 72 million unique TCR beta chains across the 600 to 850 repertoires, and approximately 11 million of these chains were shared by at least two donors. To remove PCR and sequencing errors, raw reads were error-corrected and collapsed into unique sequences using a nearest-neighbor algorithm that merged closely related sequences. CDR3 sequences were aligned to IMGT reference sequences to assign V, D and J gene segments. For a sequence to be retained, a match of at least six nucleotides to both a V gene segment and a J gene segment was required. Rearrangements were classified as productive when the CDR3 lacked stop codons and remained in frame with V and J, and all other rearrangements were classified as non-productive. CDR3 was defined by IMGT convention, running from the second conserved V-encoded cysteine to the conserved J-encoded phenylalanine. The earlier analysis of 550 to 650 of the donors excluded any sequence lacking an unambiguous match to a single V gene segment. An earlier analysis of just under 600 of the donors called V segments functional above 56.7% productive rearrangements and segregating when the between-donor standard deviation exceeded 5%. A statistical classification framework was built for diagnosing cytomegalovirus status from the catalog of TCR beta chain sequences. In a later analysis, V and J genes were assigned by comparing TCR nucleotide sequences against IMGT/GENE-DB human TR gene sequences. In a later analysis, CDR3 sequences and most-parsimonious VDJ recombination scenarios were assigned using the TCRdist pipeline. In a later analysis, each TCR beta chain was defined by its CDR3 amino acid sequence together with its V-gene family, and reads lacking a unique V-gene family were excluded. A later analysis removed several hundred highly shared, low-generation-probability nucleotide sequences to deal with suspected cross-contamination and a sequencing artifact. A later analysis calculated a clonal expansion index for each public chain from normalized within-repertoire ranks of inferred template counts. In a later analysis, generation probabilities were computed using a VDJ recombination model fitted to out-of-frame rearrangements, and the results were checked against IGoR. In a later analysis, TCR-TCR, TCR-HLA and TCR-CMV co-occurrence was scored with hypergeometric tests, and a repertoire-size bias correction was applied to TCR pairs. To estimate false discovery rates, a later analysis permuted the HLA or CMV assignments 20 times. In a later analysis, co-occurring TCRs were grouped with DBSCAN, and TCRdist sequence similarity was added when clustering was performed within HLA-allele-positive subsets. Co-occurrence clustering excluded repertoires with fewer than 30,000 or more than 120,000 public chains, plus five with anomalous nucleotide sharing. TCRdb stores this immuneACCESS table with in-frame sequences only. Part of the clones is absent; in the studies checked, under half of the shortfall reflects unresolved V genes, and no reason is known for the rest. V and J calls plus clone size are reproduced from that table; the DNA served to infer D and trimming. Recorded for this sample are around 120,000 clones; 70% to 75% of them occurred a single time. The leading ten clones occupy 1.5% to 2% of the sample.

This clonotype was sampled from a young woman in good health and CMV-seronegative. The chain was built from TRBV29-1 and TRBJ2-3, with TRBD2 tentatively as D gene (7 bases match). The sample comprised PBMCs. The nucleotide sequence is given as TGCAGCGTTCTCGCTAGGGAGGGGGGCACAGATACGCAGTATTTT. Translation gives CSVLAREGGTDTQYF.